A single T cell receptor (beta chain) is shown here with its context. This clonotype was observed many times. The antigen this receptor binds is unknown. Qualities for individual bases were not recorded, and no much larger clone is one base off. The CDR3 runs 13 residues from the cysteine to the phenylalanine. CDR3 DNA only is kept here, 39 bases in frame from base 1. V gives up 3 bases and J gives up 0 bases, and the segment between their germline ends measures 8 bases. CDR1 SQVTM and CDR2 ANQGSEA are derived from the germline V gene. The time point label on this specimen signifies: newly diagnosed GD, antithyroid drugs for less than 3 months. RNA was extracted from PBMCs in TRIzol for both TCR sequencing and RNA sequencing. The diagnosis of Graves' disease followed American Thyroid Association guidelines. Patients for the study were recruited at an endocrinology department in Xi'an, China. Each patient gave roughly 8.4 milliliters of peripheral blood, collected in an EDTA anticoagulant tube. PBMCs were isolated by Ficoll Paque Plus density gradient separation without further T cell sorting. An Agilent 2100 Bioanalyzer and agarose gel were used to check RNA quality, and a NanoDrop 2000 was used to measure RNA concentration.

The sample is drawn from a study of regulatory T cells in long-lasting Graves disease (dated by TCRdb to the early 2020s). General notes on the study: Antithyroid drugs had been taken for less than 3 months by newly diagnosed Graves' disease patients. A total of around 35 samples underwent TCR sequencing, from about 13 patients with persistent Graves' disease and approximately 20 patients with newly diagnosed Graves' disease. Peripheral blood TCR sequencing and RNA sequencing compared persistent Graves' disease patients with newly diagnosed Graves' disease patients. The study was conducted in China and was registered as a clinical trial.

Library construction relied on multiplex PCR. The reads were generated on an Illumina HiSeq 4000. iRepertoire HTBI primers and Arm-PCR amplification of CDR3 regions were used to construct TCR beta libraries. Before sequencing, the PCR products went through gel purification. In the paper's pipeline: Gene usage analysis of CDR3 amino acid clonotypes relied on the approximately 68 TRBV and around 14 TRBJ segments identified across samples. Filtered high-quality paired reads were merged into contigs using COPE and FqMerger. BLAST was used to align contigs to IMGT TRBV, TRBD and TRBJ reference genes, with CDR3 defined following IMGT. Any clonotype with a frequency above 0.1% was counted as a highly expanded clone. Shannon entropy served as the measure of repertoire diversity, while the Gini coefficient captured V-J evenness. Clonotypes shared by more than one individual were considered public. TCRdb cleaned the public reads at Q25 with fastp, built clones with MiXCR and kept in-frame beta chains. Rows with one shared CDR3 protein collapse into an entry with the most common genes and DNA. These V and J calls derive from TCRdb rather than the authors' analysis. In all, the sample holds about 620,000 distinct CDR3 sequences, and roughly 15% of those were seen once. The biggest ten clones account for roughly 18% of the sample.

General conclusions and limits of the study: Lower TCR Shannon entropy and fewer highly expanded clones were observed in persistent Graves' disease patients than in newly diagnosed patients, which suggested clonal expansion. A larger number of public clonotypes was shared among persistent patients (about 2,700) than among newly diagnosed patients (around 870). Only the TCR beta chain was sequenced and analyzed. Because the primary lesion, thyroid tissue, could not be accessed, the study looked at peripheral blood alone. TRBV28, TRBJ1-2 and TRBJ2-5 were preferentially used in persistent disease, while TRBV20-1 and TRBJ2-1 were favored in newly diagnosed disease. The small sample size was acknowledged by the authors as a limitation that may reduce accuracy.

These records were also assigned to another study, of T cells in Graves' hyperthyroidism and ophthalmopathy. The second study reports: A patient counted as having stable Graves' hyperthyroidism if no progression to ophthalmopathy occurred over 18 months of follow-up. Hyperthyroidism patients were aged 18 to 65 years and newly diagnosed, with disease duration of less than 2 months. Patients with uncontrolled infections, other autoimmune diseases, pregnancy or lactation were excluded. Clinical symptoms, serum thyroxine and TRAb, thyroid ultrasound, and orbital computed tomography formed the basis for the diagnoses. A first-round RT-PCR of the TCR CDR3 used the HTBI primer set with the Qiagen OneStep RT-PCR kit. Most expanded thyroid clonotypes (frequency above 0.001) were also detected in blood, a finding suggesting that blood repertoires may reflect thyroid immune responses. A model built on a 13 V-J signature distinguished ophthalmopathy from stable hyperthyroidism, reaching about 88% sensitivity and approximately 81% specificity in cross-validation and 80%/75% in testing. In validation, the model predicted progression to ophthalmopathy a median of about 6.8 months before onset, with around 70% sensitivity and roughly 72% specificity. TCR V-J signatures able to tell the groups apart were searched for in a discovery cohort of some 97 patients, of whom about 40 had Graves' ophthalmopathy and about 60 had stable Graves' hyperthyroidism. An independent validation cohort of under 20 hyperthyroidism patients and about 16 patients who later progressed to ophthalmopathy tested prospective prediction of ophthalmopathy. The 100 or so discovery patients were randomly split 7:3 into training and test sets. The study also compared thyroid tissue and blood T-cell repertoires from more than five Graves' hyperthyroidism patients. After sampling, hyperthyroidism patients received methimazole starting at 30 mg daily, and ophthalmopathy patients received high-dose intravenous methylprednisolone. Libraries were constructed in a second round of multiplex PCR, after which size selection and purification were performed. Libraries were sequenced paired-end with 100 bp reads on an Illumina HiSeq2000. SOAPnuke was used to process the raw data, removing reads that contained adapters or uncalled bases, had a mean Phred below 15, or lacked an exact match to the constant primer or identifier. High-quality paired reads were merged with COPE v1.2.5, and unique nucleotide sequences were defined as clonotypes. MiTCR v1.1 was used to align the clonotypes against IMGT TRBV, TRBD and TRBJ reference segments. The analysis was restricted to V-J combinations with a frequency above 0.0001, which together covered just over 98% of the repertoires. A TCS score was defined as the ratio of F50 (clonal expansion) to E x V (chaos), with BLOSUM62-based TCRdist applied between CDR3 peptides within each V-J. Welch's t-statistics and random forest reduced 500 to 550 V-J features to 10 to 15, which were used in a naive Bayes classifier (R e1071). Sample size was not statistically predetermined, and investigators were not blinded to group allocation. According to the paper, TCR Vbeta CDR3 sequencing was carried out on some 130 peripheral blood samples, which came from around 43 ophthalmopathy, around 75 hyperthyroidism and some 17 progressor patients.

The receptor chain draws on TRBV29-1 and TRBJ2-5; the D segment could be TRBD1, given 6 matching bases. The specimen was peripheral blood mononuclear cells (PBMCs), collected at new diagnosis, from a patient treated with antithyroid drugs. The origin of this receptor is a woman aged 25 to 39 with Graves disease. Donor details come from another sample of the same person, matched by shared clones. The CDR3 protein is CSVDTGYQETQYF. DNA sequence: TGCAGCGTTGACACAGGGTACCAAGAGACCCAGTACTTC. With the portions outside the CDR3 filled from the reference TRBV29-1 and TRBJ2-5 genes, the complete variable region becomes SAVISQKPSRDICQRGTSLTIQCQVDSQVTMMFWYRQQPGQSLTLIATANQGSEATYESGFVIDKFPISRPNLTFSTLTVSNMSPEDSSIYLCSVDTGYQETQYFGPGTRLLVL.